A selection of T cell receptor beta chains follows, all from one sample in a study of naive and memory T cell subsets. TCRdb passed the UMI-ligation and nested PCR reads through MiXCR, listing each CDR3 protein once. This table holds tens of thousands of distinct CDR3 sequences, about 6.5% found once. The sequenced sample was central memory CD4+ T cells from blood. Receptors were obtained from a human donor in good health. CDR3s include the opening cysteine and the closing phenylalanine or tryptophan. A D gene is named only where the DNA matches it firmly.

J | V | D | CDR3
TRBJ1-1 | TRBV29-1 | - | CSVEDWGTEAFF
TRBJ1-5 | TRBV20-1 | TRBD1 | CSATGTGKGVLNQPQHF
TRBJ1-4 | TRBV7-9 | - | CASTSPMGGAGEKLFF
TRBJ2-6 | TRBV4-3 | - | CASSRTPAGANVLTF
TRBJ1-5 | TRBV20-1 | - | CSANRADSNQPQHF
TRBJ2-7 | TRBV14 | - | CASSQDLARYYEQYF
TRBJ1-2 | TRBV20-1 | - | CSAREQDDYGYTF
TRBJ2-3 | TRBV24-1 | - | CATSDGGHSRDTQYF
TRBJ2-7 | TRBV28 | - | CATKGSYEQYF
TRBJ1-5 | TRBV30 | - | CAWSAGVEGQPQHF
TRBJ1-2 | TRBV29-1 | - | CSVGDRLEGDGYTF
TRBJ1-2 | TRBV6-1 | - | CASSEIGVYGYTF
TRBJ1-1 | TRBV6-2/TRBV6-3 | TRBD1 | CASSPVQGRAFF
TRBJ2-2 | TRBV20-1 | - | CSARVGQNTGELFF
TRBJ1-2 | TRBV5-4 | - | CASSSSLGGGNGYTF
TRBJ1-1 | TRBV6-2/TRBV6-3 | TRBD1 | CASGQGAKNTEAFF
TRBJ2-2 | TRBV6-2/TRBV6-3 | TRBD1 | CASSSTGTGHGELFF
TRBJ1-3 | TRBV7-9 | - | CASSWTGSGNTIYF
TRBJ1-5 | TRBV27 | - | CASRPRGYSNQPQHF
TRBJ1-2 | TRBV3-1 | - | CASSQWLQGPYGYTF
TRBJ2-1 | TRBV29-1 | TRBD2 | CSVEEPSSGSWNEQFF
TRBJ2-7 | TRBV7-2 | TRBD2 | CASSLQGLGEQYF
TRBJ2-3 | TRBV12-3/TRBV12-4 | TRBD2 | CASSFSGLAGTPDTQYF
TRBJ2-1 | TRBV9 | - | CASSVEVWSDEQFF
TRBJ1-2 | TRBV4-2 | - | CASSQDKRVDGYTF
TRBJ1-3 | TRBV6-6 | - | CATDGRTISGNTIYF
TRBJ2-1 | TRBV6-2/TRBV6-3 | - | CASSYEGVRYNEQFF
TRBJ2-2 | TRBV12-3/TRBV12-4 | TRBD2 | CASTTSGPNSGELFF
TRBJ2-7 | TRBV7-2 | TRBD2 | CASSLSGGSSYEQYF
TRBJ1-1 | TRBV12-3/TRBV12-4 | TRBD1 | CASRDYQGGAFF
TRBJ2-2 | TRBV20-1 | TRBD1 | CSARTGGTGTGELFF
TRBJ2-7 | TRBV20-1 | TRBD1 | CSAKSGRGLDDEQYF
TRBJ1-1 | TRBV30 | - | CAWSLQSGRAFF
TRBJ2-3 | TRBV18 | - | CASSRQDTQYF